This is a list of T cell receptor beta chains from one sample in a study of T cell repertoires in cytomegalovirus infection. TCRdb reanalysed the reads using MiXCR and keeps one entry per CDR3 protein. Of approximately 220,000 distinct CDR3 sequences listed, roughly two fifths are singletons. These receptors are not linked to any known antigen. Sequencing used CD8+ T cells from cultured PBMCs, obtained from culture after CMV antigen stimulation. These receptors were collected from a human donor in good health (CMV status not recorded). Some clones in this sample may be carry-over from other donors' samples. Both conserved end residues are part of each CDR3. A D gene is named only where the DNA matches it firmly. The size field is filled for only some rows; it gives once, few, many or a size class.

length | D | size | J | V | CDR3 | DNA
15 | . | many | TRBJ1-1 | TRBV7-3 | CASSPRDKLNTEAFF | TGTGCCAGCAGCCCCCGGGACAAGTTGAACACTGAAGCTTTCTTT
14 | TRBD1 | many | TRBJ1-2 | TRBV12-3/TRBV12-4 | CASSYTGQHYGYTF | TGTGCCAGCAGCTATACGGGACAGCACTATGGCTACACCTTC
13 | . | . | TRBJ1-2 | TRBV27 | CASSLVGNYGYTF | TGTGCCAGCAGTTTAGTAGGGAACTATGGCTACACCTTC
19 | . | few | TRBJ2-7 | TRBV12-3/TRBV12-4 | CASSFHPPRLAFRSYEQYF | TGTGCCAGCAGTTTTCACCCACCCCGTTTAGCATTTAGGAGCTACGAGCAGTACTTC
18 | TRBD2 | . | TRBJ2-3 | TRBV3-1 | CASSQEDLREAQADTQYF | TGTGCCAGCAGCCAAGAGGATCTGCGGGAGGCCCAGGCTGATACGCAGTATTTT
15 | TRBD1 | few | TRBJ2-1 | TRBV7-3 | CASSMTGGRYNEQFF | TGTGCCAGCAGCATGACAGGGGGCAGGTACAATGAGCAGTTCTTC
14 | . | few | TRBJ2-6 | TRBV7-3 | CATGKGAGANVLTF | TGTGCCACTGGGAAGGGAGCTGGGGCCAACGTCCTGACTTTC
16 | . | . | TRBJ2-3 | TRBV12-3/TRBV12-4 | CASSLGLVVSADTQYF | TGTGCCAGCAGTTTAGGGTTAGTCGTTTCAGCAGATACGCAGTATTTT
13 | . | few | TRBJ1-1 | TRBV12-3/TRBV12-4 | CASSARQNTEAFF | TGTGCCAGCAGTGCGAGGCAGAACACTGAAGCTTTCTTT
16 | . | . | TRBJ2-2 | TRBV2 | CARSSGHPEYTGELFF | TGTGCCAGGAGCTCCGGGCACCCGGAATACACCGGGGAGCTGTTTTTT
20 | TRBD1 | . | TRBJ2-1 | TRBV7-6 | CASSLAKKPDRESSYNEQFF | TGTGCCAGCAGCTTAGCCAAAAAGCCGGACAGGGAATCGTCCTACAATGAGCAGTTCTTC
15 | . | . | TRBJ1-5 | TRBV6-1 | CASRRDSWGNQPQHF | TGTGCCAGCAGGAGGGACTCTTGGGGCAATCAGCCCCAGCATTTT
15 | TRBD1 | few | TRBJ2-1 | TRBV2 | CASSEIVGQGGGQFF | TGTGCCAGCAGTGAAATTGTTGGACAGGGGGGGGGGCAGTTCTTC
16 | . | . | TRBJ2-1 | TRBV28 | CASSLIPGTPYNEQFF | TGTGCCAGCAGTTTGATTCCCGGGACACCCTACAATGAGCAGTTCTTC
12 | . | . | TRBJ2-1 | TRBV14 | CASSHSSNEQFF | TGTGCCAGCAGCCACTCTAGCAATGAGCAGTTCTTC
15 | TRBD1 | few | TRBJ2-1 | TRBV7-9 | CASSLRDSSYNEQFF | TGTGCCAGCAGCTTAAGGGACAGTTCCTACAATGAGCAGTTCTTC
17 | TRBD1 | . | TRBJ2-3 | TRBV4-1 | CASSQDATGGNTDTQYF | TGCGCCAGCAGCCAAGATGCGACAGGGGGTAACACAGATACGCAGTATTTT
15 | TRBD2 | . | TRBJ2-7 | TRBV7-8 | CASSPPGGAPYEQYF | TGTGCCAGCAGCCCGCCGGGGGGGGCTCCCTACGAGCAGTACTTC
14 | TRBD1 | few | TRBJ1-2 | TRBV20-1 | CSALPGQNLYGYTF | TGCAGTGCATTACCGGGACAGAATTTATATGGCTACACCTTC
15 | TRBD1 | . | TRBJ2-1 | TRBV12-3/TRBV12-4 | CASSLTGQGYNEQLF | TGTGCCAGCAGTTTGACGGGACAGGGGTACAATGAGCAGTTATTC
14 | . | . | TRBJ2-2 | TRBV7-8 | CASSLKWGTGELFF | TGTGCCAGCAGCTTGAAATGGGGTACCGGGGAGCTGTTTTTT
14 | . | . | TRBJ2-1 | TRBV4-1 | CASSQGLTDNEQFF | TGCGCCAGCAGCCAAGGGTTGACAGACAATGAGCAGTTCTTC
17 | . | few | TRBJ2-7 | TRBV7-8 | CASSFSKGFSTPHEQYF | TGTGCCAGCAGCTTTTCGAAGGGTTTCTCCACACCTCACGAGCAGTACTTC
17 | TRBD2 | . | TRBJ2-3 | TRBV6-2/TRBV6-3 | CASIPGTSGRNTDTQYF | TGTGCCAGCATACCCGGGACTAGCGGGAGGAACACAGATACGCAGTATTTT
13 | . | . | TRBJ2-1 | TRBV7-9 | CASPSSRAAEQFF | TGTGCCAGCCCCTCATCTAGGGCAGCAGAGCAGTTCTTC
13 | . | few | TRBJ2-7 | TRBV7-9 | CASSLEYPYEQYF | TGTGCCAGCAGCTTAGAATATCCCTACGAGCAGTACTTC
17 | TRBD2 | . | TRBJ2-1 | TRBV3-1 | CASSQRLAGGLLHEQFF | TGTGCCAGCAGCCAAAGGCTAGCGGGAGGTTTGCTCCATGAGCAGTTCTTC
14 | . | few | TRBJ1-2 | TRBV6-1 | CASSKRQLPYGYTF | TGTGCCAGCAGTAAACGACAGTTGCCTTATGGCTACACCTTC
14 | TRBD2 | few | TRBJ2-1 | TRBV7-2 | CASSLLAVYNEQFF | TGTGCCAGCAGCTTACTAGCGGTCTACAATGAGCAGTTCTTC
14 | . | many | TRBJ1-5 | TRBV7-8 | CASSLQPGDQPQHF | TGTGCCAGCAGCTTACAGCCCGGGGATCAGCCCCAGCATTTT
17 | . | few | TRBJ2-1 | TRBV7-8 | CASSLYPRRGLYNEQFF | TGTGCCAGCAGCTTATACCCCCGACGGGGACTCTACAATGAGCAGTTCTTC
14 | . | . | TRBJ2-7 | TRBV19 | CASSISDGTYEQYF | TGTGCCAGTAGTATCAGCGACGGCACCTACGAGCAGTACTTC
16 | . | . | TRBJ1-2 | TRBV6-1 | CASSGALLQGMYGYTF | TGTGCCAGCAGCGGAGCCCTGCTACAGGGAATGTATGGCTACACCTTC
16 | TRBD2 | . | TRBJ2-1 | TRBV30 | CAWSVWTSGSYNEQFF | TGTGCCTGGAGTGTGTGGACTAGCGGAAGCTACAATGAGCAGTTCTTC
18 | TRBD2 | few | TRBJ2-2 | TRBV7-9 | CASSSTGTSEQRTGELFF | TGTGCCAGCAGCTCGACCGGGACTAGCGAACAGCGGACCGGGGAGCTGTTTTTT
14 | . | few | TRBJ1-1 | TRBV12-3/TRBV12-4 | CASRNRGGFTEAFF | TGTGCCAGCCGAAATCGGGGGGGATTTACTGAAGCTTTCTTT
13 | . | many | TRBJ2-5 | TRBV5-6 | CASNHGGGETQYF | TGTGCCAGCAACCACGGGGGCGGAGAGACCCAGTACTTC
17 | TRBD1 | . | TRBJ1-2 | TRBV19 | CASSVKQGPGPSDGYTF | TGTGCCAGTAGTGTAAAACAGGGGCCCGGTCCATCGGATGGCTACACCTTC
15 | . | . | TRBJ2-1 | TRBV6-5 | CASIGKAQAYNEQFF | TGTGCCAGCATAGGGAAGGCCCAAGCCTACAATGAGCAGTTCTTC
13 | TRBD2 | . | TRBJ2-7 | TRBV20-1 | CSAPGLATYEQYF | TGCAGTGCGCCGGGACTAGCGACCTACGAGCAGTACTTC
14 | . | once | TRBJ2-7 | TRBV27 | CASTYGPGSYEQYF | TGTGCCAGCACTTATGGTCCCGGCTCCTACGAGCAGTACTTC
16 | . | . | TRBJ2-7 | TRBV2 | CASSEGLGDFLYEQYF | TGTGCCAGCAGTGAAGGTTTGGGGGACTTCCTCTACGAGCAGTACTTC
14 | . | few | TRBJ1-1 | TRBV14 | CASSHIYSNTEAFF | TGTGCCAGCAGCCATATCTACTCAAACACTGAAGCTTTCTTT
13 | . | . | TRBJ2-5 | TRBV11-2 | CASWEAGEETQYF | TGTGCCAGCTGGGAGGCCGGGGAAGAGACCCAGTACTTC
14 | TRBD1 | . | TRBJ1-5 | TRBV29-1 | CSTRDRDSNQPQHF | TGCAGCACCCGGGACAGGGATAGCAATCAGCCCCAGCATTTT
17 | . | . | TRBJ1-1 | TRBV11-2 | CASSLGRREAVNTEAFF | TGTGCCAGCAGCTTAGGAAGGAGGGAGGCAGTGAACACTGAAGCTTTCTTT
13 | . | few | TRBJ2-5 | TRBV18 | CASSPREEETQYF | TGTGCCAGCTCACCACGGGAGGAAGAGACCCAGTACTTC
13 | . | . | TRBJ2-2 | TRBV19 | CASSIDRMAELFF | TGTGCCAGTAGTATAGACAGGATGGCGGAGCTGTTTTTT
15 | . | . | TRBJ2-5 | TRBV14 | CASSQDLGGQETQYF | TGTGCCAGCAGCCAAGATCTAGGAGGACAAGAGACCCAGTACTTC
15 | . | . | TRBJ1-4 | TRBV7-8 | CASSSAGAFNEKLFF | TGTGCCAGCAGCTCCGCCGGGGCCTTTAATGAAAAACTGTTTTTT
15 | . | few | TRBJ1-1 | TRBV5-4 | CASSLYRVMNTEAFF | TGTGCCAGCAGCTTGTATCGGGTTATGAACACTGAAGCTTTCTTT
14 | TRBD1 | . | TRBJ1-5 | TRBV10-3 | CAISPGTGGQPQHF | TGTGCCATCAGTCCCGGGACAGGGGGTCAGCCCCAGCATTTT
15 | . | few | TRBJ1-1 | TRBV7-8 | CASSLPGVSDTEAFF | TGTGCCAGCAGCTTACCGGGGGTATCGGACACTGAAGCTTTCTTT
17 | TRBD2 | . | TRBJ2-1 | TRBV7-9 | CASSSSSGGISYNEQFF | TGTGCCAGCAGCTCGTCTAGCGGGGGCATCTCCTACAATGAGCAGTTCTTC
17 | TRBD1 | . | TRBJ2-2 | TRBV11-3 | CASSLAPGTANTGELFF | TGTGCCAGCAGCTTAGCCCCCGGGACAGCGAACACCGGGGAGCTGTTTTTT
16 | TRBD1 | . | TRBJ1-3 | TRBV14 | CASSQGTASPGNTIYF | TGTGCCAGCAGCCAGGGGACAGCGTCTCCTGGAAACACCATATATTTT
17 | TRBD1 | many | TRBJ1-2 | TRBV28 | CASSLAGTEPSNYGYTF | TGTGCCAGCAGTTTAGCCGGGACAGAACCTTCTAACTATGGCTACACCTTC